This is a list of T cell receptor beta chains from one sample in a study of graft-versus-host responses after intestinal transplantation. Generated by immunoSEQ multiplex PCR, the TCRdb table keeps only in-frame clones and is missing some. Of about 19,000 clones listed, approximately 70% were seen once; the top ten hold 8%. Sequenced material: ileum tissue, taken about 21 days after intestinal transplant. These receptors all stem from a human patient who received an intestinal transplant, so some T cells may come from the graft donor. The CDR3 runs from the conserved cysteine through the conserved F or W.

v_call	j_call	cdr3_aa
TRBV4-2	TRBJ1-1	CASSQEAGVTEAFF
TRBV9	TRBJ2-1	CASSVDGGNEQFF
TRBV19	TRBJ1-2	CASSTVANYGYTF
TRBV30	TRBJ2-7	CAWNSLGVYYEQYF
TRBV27	TRBJ1-1	CASSFSARGRPTDTEAFF
TRBV4-2	TRBJ1-2	CASSQEQGVGYGYTF
TRBV9	TRBJ1-2	CASSQRTTDGYTF
TRBV6-5	TRBJ2-2	CASSITGGLTGELFF
TRBV9	TRBJ2-3	CASSEATGLGTDTQYF
TRBV19	TRBJ2-1	CASSISRSDGKFF
TRBV28	TRBJ2-3	CASSLLAGRATDTQYF
TRBV6-5	TRBJ2-1	CATGTSSYNEQFF
TRBV30	.	CAWSVLRGISSYEQYF
TRBV13	TRBJ1-1	CASSYSNTEAFF
TRBV6-1	TRBJ2-1	CASSGGQGYNEQFF